The clone carrying this TCR beta chain was counted at least ten times. These data come from a study of Graves' ophthalmopathy and Graves' hyperthyroidism. The CDR3 has 13 amino acids. V was shortened by 2 bases and J by 8 bases, with 12 bases between the two germline ends. Germline V lookup: CDR1 MGHDK, CDR2 SYGVNS. TCR beta CDR3 amplification used RNA transcripts. First-round RT-PCR used HTBI primers; second-round multiplex PCR followed. From the multiplex PCR reads, TCRdb called clonotypes with MiXCR, one entry per CDR3 protein. The table includes 300,000 to 450,000 distinct CDR3 sequences, 17% detected once.

The clonotype comes from an adult woman with stable Graves' hyperthyroidism. The sequenced sample was peripheral blood. The chain combines TRBV25-1 with TRBJ1-2; D is perhaps TRBD1 (5 bases). The CDR3 nucleotides are TGTGCCAGCAGTGAAACCTGGCAGGGAGGCTACACCTTC. Translated: CASSETWQGGYTF.